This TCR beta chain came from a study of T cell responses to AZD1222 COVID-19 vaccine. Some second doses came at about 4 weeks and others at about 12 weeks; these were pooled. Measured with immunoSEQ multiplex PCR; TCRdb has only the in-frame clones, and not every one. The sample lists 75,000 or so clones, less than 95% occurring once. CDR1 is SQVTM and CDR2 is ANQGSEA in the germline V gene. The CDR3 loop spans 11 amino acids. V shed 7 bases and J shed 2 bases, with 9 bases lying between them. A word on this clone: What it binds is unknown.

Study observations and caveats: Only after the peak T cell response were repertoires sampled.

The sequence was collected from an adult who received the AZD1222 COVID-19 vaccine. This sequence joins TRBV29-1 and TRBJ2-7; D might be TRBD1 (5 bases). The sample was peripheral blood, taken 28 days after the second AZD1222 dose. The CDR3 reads CSARDAYEQYF. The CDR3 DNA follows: TGCAGCGCCAGGGATGCCTACGAGCAGTACTTC.